The 22 T cell receptor beta chains given below trace back to one sample, sequenced in a study of spatial heterogeneity in lung cancer. Time point reported: sample taken at primary tumor resection. In TCRdb, the 5' RACE reads were re-called with MiXCR into one record per CDR3 protein. The table lists fewer than 6,500 distinct CDR3 sequences, 9.5% to 15% of them singletons. The material was lung tissue, obtained at surgery. The receptors stem from a human donor with early-stage non-small cell lung cancer.

This clonotype was detected many times. As an off-target read in a library built for alpha chains, this beta chain has a frequency of little significance. The chain uses TRBV5-1 and TRBJ2-2, with 9 nucleotides matching TRBD1. The V and J ends lost 4 bases and 7 bases, in that order; junction bases with no gene match: 5. Per the germline V gene, CDR1 is SGHRS and CDR2 is YFSETQ. The CDR3 length is 14 residues. The CDR3 protein is CASSRGQGNGELFF. The CDR3 DNA reads TGCGCCAGCAGCAGGGGACAGGGAAACGGGGAGCTGTTTTTT.

This clonotype appeared many times. Being off target in a library aimed at alpha chains, this beta chain has a size of little meaning. The chain joins TRBV20-1 to TRBJ2-7; a possible D gene is TRBD1 (6 bases). The CDR3 spans 17 residues. Germline assignment: CDR1 DFQATT and CDR2 SNEGSKA (reference sequence). V was trimmed by 3 bases and J by 2 bases, leaving 23 bases between them. The CDR3 DNA is TGCAGTGCTAGTAGTTCGCAGGGGCACTCGCCCCCCTACGAGCAGTACTTC. As protein: CSASSSQGHSPPYEQYF.

This clonotype occurred many times. This beta chain is a stray sequence in a library constructed for alpha chains; its clone size is not meaningful. The chain recombines TRBV7-3 with TRBJ1-1, with D uncertain. The V end lost 6 bases, the J end lost 1 base, and 9 bases lay between the germline ends. Germline-derived CDR1 and CDR2 are SGHTA and FQGTGA. The CDR3 length is 13 residues. The CDR3 spells CASSQGRNTEAFF. CDR3 in DNA: TGTGCCAGCAGTCAAGGGCGGAACACTGAAGCTTTCTTT.

This clonotype was seen repeatedly, ten times or more. In a library made to pick up alpha chains, this beta chain is a stray read with a size that means little. This chain links TRBV12-3 or TRBV12-4 with TRBJ2-7, with D perhaps TRBD2 (6 bases). V was shortened by 3 bases and J by 4 bases, with 13 bases between the two germline ends. The CDR3 consists of 14 residues. The CDR3 nucleotides read TGTGCCAGCAGTTTGGACTACGCTTCTTACGAGCAGTACTTC. Translation: CASSLDYASYEQYF.

This clonotype was counted ten times or more. Because this beta chain is a stray read in a library intended to capture alpha chains, its abundance should not be given much weight. This rearrangement joins TRBV6-1 to TRBJ2-1, with 8 bases lining up with TRBD2. Trimming took 2 bases from V and 4 from J; bases not matched to a gene: 4. Germline assignment: CDR1 MNHNS and CDR2 SASEGT. The CDR3 has 15 amino acids. CDR3 bases: TGTGCCAGCAGTGAACAGAGCGGGGGTTACAATGAGCAGTTCTTC. It yields the protein CASSEQSGGYNEQFF.

With regard to this clonotype: With the library built for alpha chains, this beta chain is off target and its frequency is not meaningful. The V call is TRBV6-6, the J call TRBJ2-5, with 9 bases matching TRBD1. The J segment lost 13 bases and the V segment lost 0 bases, leaving 9 bases of the junction unmatched. This CDR3 comprises 14 residues. Germline-derived CDR1 and CDR2 are MNHNY and SVGAGI (reference sequence). The CDR3 DNA reads as TGTGCCAGCAGTTACTCTCCGGGACAGGGTACCGGGTACTTC. Translating gives CASSYSPGQGTGYF.

This clonotype has ten or more counts. With the library built for alpha chains, this beta chain is off target and its frequency is not meaningful. The chain links TRBV20-1 to TRBJ2-7; D might be TRBD1 (6 bases). The CDR3 loop spans 13 amino acids. Germline loops: CDR1 DFQATT, CDR2 SNEGSKA (reference sequence). V was clipped by 3 bases and J by 4 bases, with 13 bases between them. CDR3 loop: CSARGQGRYEQYF. The CDR3 DNA reads as TGCAGTGCTAGGGGGCAGGGGCGGTACGAGCAGTACTTC.

This clonotype was seen at least ten times. This beta chain is a stray read from a library made for alpha chains; its abundance is not meaningful. This chain uses TRBV3-1 with TRBJ2-1, with D hard to call. V dropped 1 base and J dropped 11 bases, with 9 bases sitting between them. Germline V gene data show CDR1 as LGHDT and CDR2 as YNNKEL (reference sequence). The CDR3 length is 12 residues. DNA for the CDR3: TGTGCCAGCAGCCAAGTGTCGGTAAAGCAGTTCTTC. Translating it yields CASSQVSVKQFF.

This clonotype was recorded many times. Because the library targeted alpha chains, this beta chain is an off-target read whose size means little. The gene calls are TRBV5-1 and TRBJ1-1; 7 bases align to TRBD1. The CDR3 runs 14 residues. V shed 6 bases and J 0 bases; nucleotides not matched to a gene: 5. Germline loops: CDR1 SGHRS, CDR2 YFSETQ. The CDR3 DNA reads as TGCGCCAGCATGCTTGGACAGGTGAACACTGAAGCTTTCTTT. This codes for CASMLGQVNTEAFF.

This clonotype was picked up many times. For a library built for alpha chains, this beta chain is a stray read; little rests on its size. The genes are TRBV7-9 and TRBJ1-1; tentative D call: TRBD1 (6 bases). The ends were cut back, 3 bases at V and 2 bases at J, with 7 bases in the middle. The CDR3 totals 13 residues. CDR1 is SEHNR and CDR2 is FQNEAQ in the germline V gene (reference sequence). The CDR3 DNA reads as TGTGCCAGCAGCTTTGGGGGCAACACTGAAGCTTTCTTT. It codes for CASSFGGNTEAFF.

In its sample, this clonotype was seen many times. This beta chain is a stray sequence in a library constructed for alpha chains; its clone size is not meaningful. The chain combines TRBV19 with TRBJ1-3; D not resolved. The germline CDR1 and CDR2 sequences are LNHDA and SQIVND (reference sequence). The CDR3 has 15 amino acids. V was shortened by 10 bases and J by 0 bases, with 16 bases between the two germline ends. Written as DNA, the CDR3 is TGTGCCACTAACCCAGGCCTCAGCTCTGGAAACACCATATATTTT. Translation gives CATNPGLSSGNTIYF.

By proportion, this clonotype is medium-sized. A library prepared for alpha chains yielded this beta chain as an off-target read; its size is of little meaning. This rearrangement joins TRBV11-3 to TRBJ2-2, with 7 bases lining up with TRBD2. CDR1 is SGHNT, CDR2 YENEEA, per germline. V trimming: 9 bases; J trimming: 0 bases; junction bases outside the gene matches: 7. This CDR3 is built from 15 residues. The CDR3 spells CASRGGNTNTGELFF. As DNA, the CDR3 is TGTGCCAGTCGGGGAGGGAATACGAACACCGGGGAGCTGTTTTTT.

This clonotype was detected ten times or more. Because this beta chain is a stray read in a library intended to capture alpha chains, its abundance should not be given much weight. The chain couples TRBV18 to TRBJ1-1; D gene unclear. The CDR3 has 16 amino acids. V lost 3 bases and J lost 0, with 14 bases in between. Germline V gene data show CDR1 as KGHSH and CDR2 as LQKENI. The DNA for the CDR3 is TGTGCCAGCTCACCGAGGTCGGGCGGAATGAACACTGAAGCTTTCTTT. As protein: CASSPRSGGMNTEAFF.

By share, this clonotype ranks as medium-sized. This beta chain lies outside the target of a library built for alpha chains; its clone size means little. This chain uses TRBV5-1 with TRBJ2-3; 8 bases line up with TRBD1. The CDR3 runs 15 residues. Germline trimming cut 2 bases from V and 5 bases from J; bases unmatched to any gene: 7. Looked up from germline, CDR1 is SGHRS and CDR2 is YFSETQ. The CDR3, as DNA: TGCGCCAGCAGCTTCTTCGCACAGGGGGTAGATACGCAGTATTTT. Encoded protein: CASSFFAQGVDTQYF.

This clonotype ranks as medium-sized. The library was prepared for alpha chains; this beta chain is a stray read, so its frequency means little. The chain carries TRBV6-2 or TRBV6-3 and TRBJ1-5, with D unclear. The CDR3 consists of 16 residues. Germline CDR1 is MNHEY and CDR2 is SVGEGT. With 1 base removed from V and 3 bases from J, the gap between germline ends came to 13 bases. The CDR3 loop reads CASSYFGSKSNQPQHF. The CDR3, as DNA: TGTGCCAGCAGTTACTTCGGCAGTAAATCCAATCAGCCCCAGCATTTT.

By sample share, this clonotype is medium-sized. Being off target in a library aimed at alpha chains, this beta chain has a size of little meaning. V and J are TRBV7-2 and TRBJ2-1; the D gene is possibly TRBD2 (5 bases). Germline V gives CDR1 SGHTA, CDR2 FQGNSA. Trimming pared 5 bases from V and 9 bases from J, leaving 14 bases between. CDR3 length: 13 amino acids. CDR3 in amino acids: CASSQSREGEQFF. The DNA for the CDR3 is TGTGCCAGCAGCCAATCCCGCGAGGGTGAGCAGTTCTTC.

This clonotype is judged medium-sized. This beta chain was picked up by a library intended for alpha chains and is off target, so its count carries little meaning. This chain uses TRBV10-3 with TRBJ2-1, with TRBD1 matching over 8 bases. The CDR3 extends over 16 amino acids. Germline-derived CDR1 and CDR2 are ENHRY and SYGVKD. V dropped 0 bases and J dropped 2; count of bases not matched to a gene: 3. CDR3 in DNA: TGTGCCATCAGTGAGTCGGGACAGGTACCCTACAATGAGCAGTTCTTC. It is translated as CAISESGQVPYNEQFF.

This clonotype is deemed medium-sized. This beta chain is a stray sequence in a library constructed for alpha chains; its clone size is not meaningful. The rearrangement links TRBV29-1 to TRBJ2-1; TRBD2 aligns across 12 bases. With 4 bases clipped from V and 0 bases from J, the junction kept 1 base outside the gene matches. CDR3 length: 15 residues. CDR1 is SQVTM, CDR2 ANQGSEA, per germline. For the CDR3, the DNA is TGCAGCGTTGCGACTAGCGGGAGCTCCTACAATGAGCAGTTCTTC. The encoded protein is CSVATSGSSYNEQFF.

This clonotype was observed many times. This beta chain is a stray read from a library made for alpha chains; its abundance is not meaningful. The V and J genes are TRBV12-3 or TRBV12-4 and TRBJ1-6; perhaps TRBD1 as D (6 bases). The CDR3 is made up of 16 amino acids. The V and J ends lost 3 bases and 7 bases respectively, with 16 bases between them. CDR3: CASSLISGGVNSPLHF. CDR3 coding DNA: TGTGCCAGCAGTTTGATCTCCGGGGGCGTCAATTCACCCCTCCACTTT.

This clonotype has a count of ten or more. Since it is a stray read in a library aimed at alpha chains, this beta chain has a size that is not meaningful. The V gene is TRBV4-3, the J gene TRBJ1-3, with 8 bases fitting TRBD1. The V segment lost 3 bases and the J segment 4 bases; nucleotides outside the gene matches: 11. The CDR3 length is 17 residues. CDR1 and CDR2 (germline): LGHNA, YSLEER. The CDR3 region is CASSQAGTGLGGNTIYF. Written as DNA, the CDR3 is TGCGCCAGCAGCCAGGCCGGGACAGGCCTTGGGGGAAACACCATATATTTT.

This clonotype was counted ten times or more. As an off-target read in a library built for alpha chains, this beta chain has a frequency of little significance. CDR3 coding DNA: TGCGCCAGCAGCCAAGACGCCGGAACCGGCGATGAGCAGTTCTTC. Translating it yields CASSQDAGTGDEQFF. V usage is TRBV4-3 and J usage is TRBJ2-1; D is unclear. The CDR3 is 15 amino acids. The V end was cut by 0 bases, the J end by 8 bases, with 14 bases between. Germline CDR1 LGHNA, CDR2 YSLEER.

On this clonotype itself: A library made for alpha chains picked up this beta chain off target, so its size means little. The rearrangement uses TRBV28 and TRBJ1-1; D unresolved. V lost 4 bases, J lost 1 base, and 13 bases lay in between. Per germline, CDR1 MDHEN and CDR2 SYDVKM. The CDR3 is 15 amino acids. The CDR3 is CASSSLGSENTEAFF. In DNA form, the CDR3 reads TGTGCCAGCAGTTCCCTTGGTTCAGAGAACACTGAAGCTTTCTTT.